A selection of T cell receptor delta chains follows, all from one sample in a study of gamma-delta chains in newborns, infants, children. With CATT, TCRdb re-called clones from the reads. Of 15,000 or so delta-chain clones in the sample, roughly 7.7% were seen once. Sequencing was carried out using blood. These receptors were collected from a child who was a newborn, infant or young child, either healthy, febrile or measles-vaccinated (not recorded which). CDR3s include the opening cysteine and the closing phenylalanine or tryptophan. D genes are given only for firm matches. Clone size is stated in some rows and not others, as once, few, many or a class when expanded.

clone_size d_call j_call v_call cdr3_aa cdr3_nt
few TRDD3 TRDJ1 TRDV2 CACDTWGRTDKLIF TGTGCTTGTGACACTTGGGGGAGGACCGATAAACTCATCTTT
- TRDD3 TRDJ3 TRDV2 CACGTLGAAVLFSWDTRQMFF TGTGCCTGTGGCACCCTGGGGGCTGCAGTACTCTTCTCCTGGGACACCCGACAGATGTTTTTC
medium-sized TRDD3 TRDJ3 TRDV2 CACDTVLGVTSSWDTRQMFF TGTGCCTGTGACACCGTACTGGGGGTTACCAGCTCCTGGGACACCCGACAGATGTTTTTC
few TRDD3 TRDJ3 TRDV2 CACDTVLLGDTGSWDTRQMFF TGTGCCTGTGACACCGTTCTTCTGGGGGATACGGGCTCCTGGGACACCCGACAGATGTTTTTC
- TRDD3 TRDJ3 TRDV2 CACDTWGIQESWDTRQMFF TGTGCCTGTGACACCTGGGGGATACAGGAATCCTGGGACACCCGACAGATGTTTTTC
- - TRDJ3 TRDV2 CACDPVQGESWDTRQMFF TGTGCCTGTGACCCCGTACAGGGGGAATCCTGGGACACCCGACAGATGTTTTTC
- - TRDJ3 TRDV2 CACDVLWGPSSWDTRQMFF TGTGCCTGTGACGTTCTGTGGGGCCCTAGCTCCTGGGACACCCGACAGATGTTTTTC
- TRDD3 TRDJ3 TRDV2 CACDTVLGDTRTWDTRQMFF TGTGCCTGTGACACCGTACTGGGGGATACGCGGACCTGGGACACCCGACAGATGTTTTTC
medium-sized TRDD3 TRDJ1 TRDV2 CACDGIRTDKLIF TGTGCCTGTGACGGGATACGCACCGATAAACTCATCTTT
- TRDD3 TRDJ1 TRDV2 CACDALGDTDKLIF TGTGCCTGTGATGCTCTGGGGGATACCGATAAACTCATCTTT
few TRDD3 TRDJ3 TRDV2 CACDVLGASSWDTRQMFF TGTGCCTGTGACGTACTGGGGGCGAGTTCCTGGGACACCCGACAGATGTTTTTC
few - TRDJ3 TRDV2 CACDTAGRGGSGDTRQMFF TGTGCCTGTGACACCGCGGGACGGGGAGGTAGTGGGGACACCCGACAGATGTTTTTC
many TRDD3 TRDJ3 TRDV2 CACDTLSGDTSWDTRQMFF TGTGCCTGTGACACATTATCGGGGGATACCTCCTGGGACACCCGACAGATGTTTTTC
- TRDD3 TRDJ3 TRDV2 CACDTLPGGRTWDTRQMFF TGTGCCTGTGACACCTTGCCTGGGGGTAGGACCTGGGACACCCGACAGATGTTTTTC